Reported below is one T cell receptor beta chain. This clonotype has only a few counts. Its recognized antigen is unknown. Per-base quality was not reported, and no clone a single base away is much larger than it. The time point label for this specimen denotes: pre-sensitization, week 0. Sample treatment or condition, as interpreted from the label and publication: therapeutic diphenylcyclopropenone sensitization with weekly scalp DPC. At every patch-test visit, the blood draw took place before the patch test was put on. To be eligible, patients had to be aged 18 to 70, diagnosed with alopecia and judged suitable for DPC therapy, while pregnant patients were excluded. Unfractionated whole blood was collected in Tempus Blood RNA tubes, and total RNA was extracted from that blood. This sample stems from a study of human T cells and chemical hapten exposure (dated by TCRdb to the early 2020s). Broadly, across the study: For sensitization, 2% DPC in acetone was applied to a 2 cm by 2 cm area of upper inner arm skin. In alopecia patients, the study followed how the peripheral blood TCR repertoire changed in vivo over primary and secondary sensitization to diphenylcyclopropenone (DPC), a hapten. Blood was sampled from patients pre-sensitization (week 0) and at 2, 6 and about 24 weeks after DPC sensitization. The libraries were sequenced as a pool, and the TCR yield per sample differed mostly because of small variations in library volumes within the pool. For TCR sequencing, blood came from 25 to 35 alopecia patients at anywhere from one to four time points (pre-sensitization, 2, 6 and 24 weeks). Patch tests used Finn chambers with 0.01% DPC on the upper back, scored after 6 days by International Contact Dermatitis Research Group standards. The mostly female patient cohort included alopecia areata with under or over 50% scalp involvement, alopecia totalis and alopecia universalis. Throughout the study period of roughly 24 weeks, patients also received therapeutic DPC doses to the scalp every week.

Beyond this particular receptor, the publication reports: The number of TCRs above 1 in 1000 frequency did not change with DPC sensitization; there was no evidence of global repertoire structure alterations. Repeated subsampling changed both the strength of the expansion versus patch-test correlation and the threshold at which that correlation became significant. Alopecia, a presumed autoimmune disease, was present in all patients, so the immune response of the patients might differ from that of healthy individuals. Compared with pre-sensitization or healthy control sets, expanded TCRs formed significantly more large CDR3 similarity clusters, which is consistent with antigen-driven responses. The number of PT1 expanded TCRs positively correlated with patch test score, significant at thresholds 8, 16 and 32 but not 4.

Library preparation used RACE. Sequencing used a NextSeq 500. During library preparation, unique molecular identifiers were attached to individual cDNA molecules so that TCRs could be counted in a quantitative, reproducible way. For every blood RNA sample, sequencing covered both the TCR alpha and TCR beta chains. The paper's data handling went like this. A median of roughly 100,000 TCRs per sample was observed, with a range of 23,224 to 690,600. V, J and CDR3 annotation of the TCR reads was carried out using the Decombinator software suite. Every sample was subsampled to the same number of TCRs (28,000) for the PS versus PT1 abundance plots. Expanded TCRs were defined as absent before sensitization and observed at least eight times at the 2-week time point. The raw public data were reprocessed by TCRdb itself: fastp quality trimming at Q25, MiXCR clonotype calling, in-frame beta chains only. Each CDR3 protein gets just one entry, which takes the most common genes and DNA from the rows behind it. The V and J calls were determined by TCRdb, not by the authors. Recorded for this sample are 60,000 to 70,000 distinct CDR3 sequences; around 9.9% of them occurred a single time. The ten largest account for 4.5% to 6.5% of the sample.

Inclusive of the bounding cysteine and phenylalanine, the CDR3 is 14 residues long. The read is trimmed to its CDR3 DNA, 42 bases read in frame from base 1. V is pruned by 4 bases and J by 6 bases, leaving 6 bases of the junction without a gene match. Sequences SGHAT (CDR1) and FQDESV (CDR2) are obtained from the germline V gene (reference sequence). This sequence was found in a woman between 50 and 59 years old with alopecia areata. Some clones in this sample may be carry-over from other donors' samples. The sequencing used whole blood, collected in connection with sensitization to the hapten diphenylcyclopropenone (DPC). The sequence links TRBV11-1 to TRBJ2-7; 10 bases in the junction line up with TRBD1. The CDR3 region has the sequence CASSSRDRGFEQYF. The DNA reads TGTGCCAGCAGCTCCCGGGACAGGGGTTTCGAGCAGTACTTC. The variable domain in full, with residues beyond the CDR3 obtained from the reference TRBV11-1 and TRBJ2-7 genes, is EAEVAQSPRYKITEKSQAVAFWCDPISGHATLYWYRQILGQGPELLVQFQDESVVDDSQLPKDRFSAERLKGVDSTLKIQPAELGDSAMYLCASSSRDRGFEQYFGPGTRLTVT.